This T cell receptor (beta chain) was found in a study of blood T cell repertoires in COVID-19 (dated by TCRdb to about 2020). Regarding the complete study: Samples covering the acute and convalescent phases of COVID-19 were provided by collaborators in the United States, Italy and Spain. Where available, HLA class I and class II types were taken from metadata supplied by the sample provider and were not determined by assay-based typing. The prospective study material was composed of cDNA or gDNA derived from T cells, B-cell-depleted T cells, or PBMCs. The repertoires were released in a freely available public database intended as a resource for research on the immune response to SARS-CoV-2. Nearly every sample came with metadata listing a de-identified subject ID, COVID-19 status, age in years and sex. Samples came from the ongoing ImmuneRACE study (first 160 participants) plus 1,254 subjects from 6 global collaborators. The dataset comprised deeply sampled blood TCRbeta repertoires from subjects exposed to, actively infected with, or recovered from COVID-19. Broader findings and caveats from the paper: The quantity of clinical and demographic metadata differed by source and by participant and was supplied without curation.

Each collaborating institution followed its own protocols to collect whole blood in K2EDTA tubes. Collaborator samples were shipped for TCRbeta analysis as frozen whole blood, isolated PBMCs, or DNA extracted from either sample type. Points on this clone: The antigen this receptor binds is unknown. No per-base quality is available; no much larger clone lies one base away.

TCRbeta CDR3 regions were amplified from genomic DNA using the immunoSEQ Assay, a bias-controlled multiplex PCR. Processing in the source paper ran as follows. The number of nucleated cells in each sample was estimated by amplification of reference gene primers within the assay. Sequence reads were collapsed and filtered to measure the absolute abundance of every unique TCRbeta CDR3 rearrangement. For each sample, productive Simpson clonality was calculated as the square root of Simpson's diversity index across productive rearrangements. In its TCRdb copy, this immuneACCESS table keeps in-frame sequences only and misses some clones. Where compared with another copy, unresolved V genes explain less than half of these, and the others have no known cause. For V, J and clone size, that table is used; D and trimming come from the DNA. This sample holds 390,000 or so clones; 85% to 90% were observed only once. The ten largest make up about 7% of the sample.

The receptor's source is a man younger than 30 with active or convalescent COVID-19. The source material was peripheral blood.

The CDR3 in this case is CASSVVNTNTEAFF. The nucleotide sequence is TGTGCCAGCAGTGTTGTTAACACGAACACTGAAGCTTTCTTT. The rearrangement combines TRBV2 with TRBJ1-1; the D gene identity is not certain. V is clipped by 4 bases and J by 1 base, and the sequence between their germline boundaries is 10 bases long. The CDR3 measures 14 amino acids from cysteine to phenylalanine. The retained sequence is limited to the CDR3, 42 bases, with the frame set at the first base. CDR1 is given as SNHLY and CDR2 as FYNNEI, both from the germline V gene.